These 31 T cell receptor beta chains came from one sample sequenced in a study of CD8 T cells in ankylosing spondylitis. TCRdb processed the 5' RACE reads anew with MiXCR; each CDR3 protein has one entry. The table has just over 350,000 distinct CDR3 sequences, roughly 22% seen once. The sequenced material came from blood, either unsorted or a sorted T cell fraction (not recorded which). The receptor source for this set is a male donor with ankylosing spondylitis or in good health (not recorded which).

DNA of the CDR3: TGTGCCTGGAGTGTGCGGGACCGAGCCTACGAGCAGTACTTC. Translated: CAWSVRDRAYEQYF. J is TRBJ2-7 and V is TRBV30; D possibly corresponds to TRBD2 (6 bases). Trimming removed 0 bases at V and 2 bases at J, with 11 bases between. This CDR3 has 14 residues. CDR1 is GTSNPN, CDR2 SVGIG, per germline (reference sequence). The full variable domain, its missing parts supplied by reference TRBV30 and TRBJ2-7, is SQTIHQWPATLVQPVGSPLSLECTVEGTSNPNLYWYRQAAGRGLQLLFYSVGIGQISSEVPQNLSASRPQDRQFILSSKKLLLSDSGFYLCAWSVRDRAYEQYFGPGTRLTVT.

This clonotype has just a few counts. This chain uses TRBV5-1 with TRBJ1-1; 8 bases align to TRBD1. The V segment lost 2 bases and the J segment 4 bases; nucleotides outside the gene matches: 7. Germline V lookup: CDR1 SGHRS, CDR2 YFSETQ. The CDR3 contains 15 residues. DNA of the CDR3: TGCGCCAGCAGCTTCCGACAGGGGTTGAGCACTGAAGCTTTCTTT. This gives the protein CASSFRQGLSTEAFF.

This clonotype was observed a handful of times. This chain links TRBV6-1 with TRBJ2-1; D perhaps matches TRBD1 (6 bases). The CDR3 length is 14 residues. Trimming left V 6 bases short and J 3 bases short, with 12 bases between. Germline V lookup: CDR1 MNHNS, CDR2 SASEGT. CDR3 protein: CASRLRQDYNEQFF. The CDR3 DNA reads TGTGCCAGCAGACTCAGACAGGACTACAATGAGCAGTTCTTC.

A few counts support this clonotype. The V gene is TRBV2, the J gene TRBJ2-1, with 9 nucleotides matching TRBD1. Germline CDR1 reads SNHLY; CDR2 reads FYNNEI. The trim removed 4 bases at V and 8 bases at J, leaving 6 bases unmatched. This CDR3 comprises 14 residues. The CDR3 DNA follows: TGTGCCAGCAGTGCGGGACAGGGTCACGATGAGCAGTTCTTC. Its protein is CASSAGQGHDEQFF.

V and J are TRBV28 and TRBJ1-1, with D possibly TRBD1 on 6 matching bases. V dropped 1 base and J dropped 3 bases, with 12 bases sitting between them. CDR3 length: 15 amino acids. Germline V gene data show CDR1 as MDHEN and CDR2 as SYDVKM. The CDR3: CASSLLLKGDTEAFF. The CDR3 DNA follows: TGTGCCAGCAGTTTATTGCTCAAGGGGGACACTGAAGCTTTCTTT.

This clonotype was detected a few times. The chain combines TRBV7-9 with TRBJ1-6, with a tentative D call TRBD1 (5 bases). Deletions cut 7 bases from V and 15 bases from J, with 22 bases between. Per germline, CDR1 SEHNR and CDR2 FQNEAQ (reference sequence). The CDR3 consists of 14 residues. CDR3 in DNA: TGTGCCAGCACCTCCGAGTTCCACCAGGGAGTCCTCCACTTT. This gives the protein CASTSEFHQGVLHF.

The genes are TRBV12-3 or TRBV12-4 and TRBJ2-7, with 7 bases matching TRBD1. The J segment lost 4 bases and the V segment lost 3 bases, leaving 6 bases of the junction unmatched. The CDR3 runs 14 residues. In DNA form, the CDR3 reads TGTGCCAGCAGTTTCGAGGGGACAGCTTACGAGCAGTACTTC. It codes for CASSFEGTAYEQYF.

The table lists this clonotype with a few counts. The chain is built from TRBV2 and TRBJ2-5; TRBD2 aligns across 8 bases. The germline V gene encodes CDR1 SNHLY and CDR2 FYNNEI. The CDR3 covers 14 residues. V was pared by 7 bases and J by 1 base, with 5 bases of the junction left unmatched. The CDR3 region has the DNA TGTGCCAGCAAGGGCGGGGGGACCCAAGAGACCCAGTACTTC. Protein: CASKGGGTQETQYF.

The rearrangement links TRBV2 to TRBJ2-7; 7 nucleotides agree with TRBD1. This CDR3 has 14 amino acids. Trimming cost V 3 bases and J 3 bases; bases outside gene matches: 5. Germline CDR1 is SNHLY and CDR2 is FYNNEI. CDR3 sequence (DNA): TGTGCCAGCAGTGAGTGGCAGGGGGACTACGAGCAGTACTTC. Translated, it gives CASSEWQGDYEQYF. The whole variable domain, filled in from reference TRBV2 and TRBJ2-7, reads EPEVTQTPSHQVTQMGQEVILRCVPISNHLYFYWYRQILGQKVEFLVSFYNNEISEKSEIFDDQFSVERPDGSNFTLKIRSTKLEDSAMYFCASSEWQGDYEQYFGPGTRLTVT.

This clonotype was counted only a few times. The V call is TRBV24-1, the J call TRBJ2-7, with TRBD1 matching 8 bases. The CDR3 runs 15 residues. After removal of 3 bases from V and 2 bases from J, the junction contained 5 bases not matched to a gene. Germline V gives CDR1 KGHDR, CDR2 SFDVKD. CDR3 bases: TGTGCCACCAGTGATCGGGACAGGAGCCCCTACGAGCAGTACTTC. Encoded protein: CATSDRDRSPYEQYF.

J is TRBJ2-7 and V is TRBV6-5, with 8 bases lining up with TRBD1. The CDR3 consists of 15 residues. The ends lost 2 bases at V and 0 bases at J; junction bases unmatched: 3. The germline V gene encodes CDR1 MNHEY and CDR2 SVGAGI. CDR3 in amino acids: CASSYTGGTSYEQYF. CDR3 coding DNA: TGTGCCAGCAGTTACACAGGGGGGACCTCCTACGAGCAGTACTTC.

The chain uses TRBV6-5 and TRBJ1-2; possibly TRBD1 for D (6 bases). The CDR3 totals 12 residues. Trimming took 4 bases from V and 8 from J, leaving 11 bases between them. Germline CDR1 reads MNHEY; CDR2 reads SVGAGI. The CDR3 here is CASSWGAGGYTF. The CDR3 DNA sequence: TGTGCCAGCAGTTGGGGGGCTGGAGGCTACACCTTC.

This clonotype was recorded a few times. The V and J genes are TRBV29-1 and TRBJ1-2; possibly TRBD1 for D (5 bases). The CDR3 contains 15 residues. Trimming shortened V by 6 bases and J by 2 bases, and 19 bases separated the two germline ends. Germline V gene data show CDR1 as SQVTM and CDR2 as ANQGSEA. CDR3 DNA: TGCAGCGTGGGGGACTCCCCCCGGGCCAACTATGGCTACACCTTC. Translation gives CSVGDSPRANYGYTF. Full variable domain (remainder filled in from reference TRBV29-1 and TRBJ1-2): SAVISQKPSRDICQRGTSLTIQCQVDSQVTMMFWYRQQPGQSLTLIATANQGSEATYESGFVIDKFPISRPNLTFSTLTVSNMSPEDSSIYLCSVGDSPRANYGYTFGSGTRLTVV.

This chain uses TRBV7-9 with TRBJ2-5; the D gene is possibly TRBD2 (8 bases). V was pared by 1 base and J by 2 bases, with 17 bases between. CDR3 length: 17 residues. The germline CDR1 and CDR2 sequences are SEHNR and FQNEAQ (reference sequence). The chain's CDR3 is CASSLEGLGGLQETQYF. CDR3 nucleotides: TGTGCCAGCAGCTTAGAGGGACTAGGGGGCCTACAAGAGACCCAGTACTTC.

This chain connects TRBV3-1 to TRBJ2-2; 15 bases agree with TRBD2. V trimming: 0 bases; J trimming: 0 bases; junction bases outside the gene matches: 2. This CDR3 has 19 amino acids. Per the germline V gene, CDR1 is LGHDT and CDR2 is YNNKEL (reference sequence). The CDR3 sequence: CASSQEGLAGGANTGELFF. CDR3 nucleotides: TGTGCCAGCAGCCAAGAGGGACTAGCGGGGGGAGCGAACACCGGGGAGCTGTTTTTT.

This clonotype was observed a handful of times. The chain recombines TRBV28 with TRBJ1-5, with a tentative D call TRBD1 (5 bases). Germline CDR1 reads MDHEN; CDR2 reads SYDVKM. This CDR3 region has 14 residues. Deletions cut 6 bases from V and 8 bases from J, with 17 bases between. CDR3 in DNA: TGTGCCAGCAGACCTGACAGTGCCGTAAAGCCCCAGCATTTT. Amino acid sequence: CASRPDSAVKPQHF. The variable domain in full, with the rest retrieved from reference TRBV28 and TRBJ1-5, is DVKVTQSSRYLVKRTGEKVFLECVQDMDHENMFWYRQDPGLGLRLIYFSYDVKMKEKGDIPEGYSVSREKKERFSLILESASTNQTSMYLCASRPDSAVKPQHFGDGTRLSIL.

This clonotype was detected only a few times. V gene TRBV7-8 combines with J gene TRBJ2-5, with TRBD1 matching 7 bases. Germline trimming cut 4 bases from V and 0 bases from J; bases unmatched to any gene: 14. CDR3 length: 18 residues. Germline V gives CDR1 SGHVS, CDR2 FQNEAQ. The CDR3 region is CASSYAPLGQSNQETQYF. DNA of the CDR3: TGTGCCAGCAGCTACGCCCCCTTGGGACAGAGTAACCAAGAGACCCAGTACTTC.

This chain joins TRBV4-2 and TRBJ2-3; a weak D match, TRBD1 (8 bases). CDR3 length equals 16 residues. V lost 3 bases to trimming and J lost 3 bases, with 16 bases between them. Germline V gene data show CDR1 as LGHNA and CDR2 as YNFKEQ. The CDR3 DNA is TGTGCCAGCAGCCAGAACAGGGGGGGGGGTACAGATACGCAGTATTTT. It encodes CASSQNRGGGTDTQYF.

In its sample, this clonotype was seen a few times. The chain couples TRBV5-1 to TRBJ2-1; the D is unclear. Trimming took off 0 bases at V and 0 bases at J, with 13 bases between the two ends. Germline CDR1 SGHRS, CDR2 YFSETQ. The CDR3 sequence is 17 residues long. CDR3 DNA: TGCGCCAGCAGCTTGGGCTACGGAGAGAGCTCCTACAATGAGCAGTTCTTC. It specifies CASSLGYGESSYNEQFF.

Here the CDR3 reads CASSQGGTNEKLFF. Here the CDR3 DNA reads TGTGCCAGCAGCCAGGGGGGGACTAATGAAAAACTGTTTTTT. V is TRBV7-9 and J is TRBJ1-4, with 7 bases identical to TRBD1. The CDR3 has 14 amino acids. The germline CDR1 and CDR2 sequences are SEHNR and FQNEAQ (reference sequence). V lost 5 bases to trimming and J lost 2 bases; unmatched junction nucleotides: 2.

At least ten counts were recorded for this clonotype. V usage is TRBV6-4 and J usage is TRBJ2-1; tentative D call: TRBD1 (5 bases). This CDR3 comprises 13 residues. CDR1 and CDR2 (germline): MRHNA, SNTAGT. V shed 3 bases and J shed 4 bases, with 7 bases lying between them. The DNA for the CDR3 is TGTGCCAGCAGTGAGGCAGGGTACAATGAGCAGTTCTTC. Translation gives CASSEAGYNEQFF.

The chain carries TRBV29-1 and TRBJ1-1; D may be TRBD1 (6 bases). The CDR3 spans 14 residues. Per the germline V gene, CDR1 is SQVTM and CDR2 is ANQGSEA. Deletions cut 6 bases from V and 3 bases from J, with 17 bases between. The CDR3 loop is CSVDHTGMYTEAFF. CDR3 coding DNA: TGCAGCGTCGACCACACAGGGATGTACACTGAAGCTTTCTTT.

This clonotype has at least ten counts. This sequence joins TRBV28 and TRBJ2-4; D not certain. The CDR3 consists of 12 residues. V was trimmed by 3 bases and J by 6 bases, leaving 6 bases between them. CDR1 MDHEN and CDR2 SYDVKM come from the germline V gene. CDR3 residues: CASSFGGNIQYF. CDR3 nucleotides: TGTGCCAGCAGTTTCGGCGGAAACATTCAGTACTTC.

This chain uses TRBV2 with TRBJ2-7; TRBD1 aligns across 7 bases. Germline values: CDR1 SNHLY, CDR2 FYNNEI. V was clipped by 6 bases and J by 3 bases; unmatched bases: 11. The CDR3 extends over 15 amino acids. The CDR3 nucleotides read TGTGCCAGCAGAACAGCCGGGACAGCAAGCTACGAGCAGTACTTC. It translates to CASRTAGTASYEQYF. The whole variable domain, filled in from reference TRBV2 and TRBJ2-7, reads EPEVTQTPSHQVTQMGQEVILRCVPISNHLYFYWYRQILGQKVEFLVSFYNNEISEKSEIFDDQFSVERPDGSNFTLKIRSTKLEDSAMYFCASRTAGTASYEQYFGPGTRLTVT.

The V call is TRBV30, the J call TRBJ2-3, with D unclear. Germline values: CDR1 GTSNPN, CDR2 SVGIG (reference sequence). The CDR3 has 13 residues. V lost 1 base and J 4 bases, leaving 9 bases between the germline ends. The CDR3 bases are TGTGCCTGGAGTGACAAGTATGCAGATACGCAGTATTTT. It encodes CAWSDKYADTQYF.

This clonotype has just a few counts. The V call is TRBV10-2, the J call TRBJ1-2, with D possibly being TRBD1 (5 bases). V gave up 8 bases and J gave up 3 bases, with 13 bases separating them. This CDR3 region has 13 residues. From germline, CDR1 is WSHSY and CDR2 SAAADI. The CDR3 protein is CASGNAGDYGYTF. DNA of the CDR3: TGCGCCAGCGGAAACGCGGGGGACTATGGCTACACCTTC.

This clonotype was recorded a few times. The chain carries TRBV7-8 and TRBJ2-3, with no clear D. This CDR3 is built from 15 residues. With 2 bases removed from V and 3 bases from J, the gap between germline ends came to 12 bases. CDR1 and CDR2 from the germline V gene are SGHVS and FQNEAQ. The CDR3 sequence: CASSLISKRTDTQYF. CDR3 bases: TGTGCCAGCAGCTTAATCAGCAAGAGGACAGATACGCAGTATTTT.

This chain connects TRBV7-9 to TRBJ2-1; 7 nucleotides agree with TRBD1. V shed 0 bases and J 4 bases; nucleotides not matched to a gene: 6. Germline loops: CDR1 SEHNR, CDR2 FQNEAQ (reference sequence). The CDR3 loop spans 16 amino acids. CDR3 residues: CASSLAGLTGYNEQFF. The DNA for the CDR3 is TGTGCCAGCAGCTTAGCGGGTTTGACAGGGTACAATGAGCAGTTCTTC.

In its sample, this clonotype was seen a few times. The J gene is TRBJ2-1, the V gene TRBV9; 7 positions match TRBD2. CDR1 is SGDLS, CDR2 YYNGEE, per germline. The J segment lost 4 bases and the V segment lost 0 bases, leaving 4 bases of the junction unmatched. This CDR3 is 15 amino acids long. CDR3 nucleotide sequence: TGTGCCAGCAGCGTAGACCTAGCGGTGTACAATGAGCAGTTCTTC. Amino acids: CASSVDLAVYNEQFF.

The V and J genes are TRBV12-3 or TRBV12-4 and TRBJ2-1; no clear D gene. The V and J ends lost 1 base and 3 bases respectively, with 7 bases between them. CDR3 size: 14 residues. CDR3 DNA sequence: TGTGCCAGCAGTTTAGGGGGTCTCTACAATGAGCAGTTCTTC. Translation gives CASSLGGLYNEQFF.

This clonotype has a handful of counts. The chain recombines TRBV12-3 or TRBV12-4 with TRBJ2-3; 7 positions match TRBD1. V was clipped by 2 bases and J by 3 bases; unmatched bases: 8. This CDR3 has 16 residues. CDR3 amino acids: CASSLSGTEITDTQYF. The CDR3 DNA reads as TGTGCCAGCAGTTTATCTGGGACAGAAATTACAGATACGCAGTATTTT.